The clone carrying this T cell receptor (beta chain) was found many times. The data originate from a study of regulatory T cells in long-lasting Graves disease. V lost 2 bases and J lost 3; bases outside the gene matches: 14. The CDR3 loop spans 18 amino acids. Germline lookup yields CDR1 MNHEY and CDR2 SVGAGI. According to the study, TCR beta libraries were built with iRepertoire HTBI primers and CDR3-region Arm-PCR. Each CDR3 protein gets one entry after TCRdb re-called the multiplex PCR reads with MiXCR. The sample yields about 320,000 distinct CDR3 sequences, over 15% seen once. The sample's time point: newly diagnosed GD, antithyroid drugs for less than 3 months. After RNA was extracted from PBMCs, the TCR library was made from it.

This clonotype originated in a female donor with Graves disease. Source: peripheral blood mononuclear cells (PBMCs), taken at new diagnosis, from a patient treated with antithyroid drugs. This chain joins TRBV6-5 and TRBJ2-7; the match to TRBD2 covers 9 bases. This CDR3 reads CASSYGASGAGGDYEQYF. In nucleotides, the CDR3 is TGTGCCAGCAGTTACGGGGCTAGCGGGGCCGGAGGGGACTACGAGCAGTACTTC.